This TCR beta chain appears in the sequencing data of a study of regulatory T cells in long-lasting Graves disease. Study findings and constraints: Patients whose Graves' disease persisted exhibited lower TCR diversity than those newly diagnosed. Favored gene segments in persistent disease were TRBV28, TRBJ1-2 and TRBJ2-5. Small numbers of samples may have cut accuracy.

This clonotype occurred a few times. As yet, its antigen is unknown. Relying on iRepertoire HTBI primers and Arm-PCR of CDR3 regions, the team built TCR beta libraries. As handled by the study authors: Gene usage covered 55 to 70 TRBV and more than twelve TRBJ segments. TCRdb used MiXCR to reprocess the multiplex PCR reads, holding one entry per CDR3 protein. These V and J calls derive from TCRdb rather than the authors' analysis. The repertoire holds more than 300,000 distinct CDR3 sequences, with 23% as singletons. The CDR3 spans 15 residues. Between the trimmed V and J ends, which lost 0 bases and 4 bases, there was a span of 14 bases. Germline V gene data show CDR1 as SGHKS and CDR2 as YYEKEE (reference sequence). Time point in this sample: persistent/refractory GD, antithyroid drugs over 5 years with positive TRAb. Researchers made the TCR library from RNA that was extracted from PBMCs.

The TCR comes from a woman in her 40s with Graves disease. The chain carries TRBV5-5 and TRBJ2-7; D may be TRBD2 (6 bases). This sample comprised peripheral blood mononuclear cells (PBMCs), obtained when the disease was refractory, from a patient treated with antithyroid drugs. CDR3 in DNA: TGTGCCAGCAGCTTGGGGGGGGAGCTCGGTTACGAGCAGTACTTC. Encoded protein: CASSLGGELGYEQYF.